This record covers a single T cell receptor beta chain. Per the original data handling: Amplification of reference gene primers provided the estimated nucleated cell counts. Clones were read by immunoSEQ multiplex PCR, and TCRdb kept only the in-frame ones, dropping some. The D gene and trimming were derived from the DNA, and the V and J assignments and clone size from that table. The repertoire has 250,000 to 300,000 clones, over 65% of them found once; the top ten carry over 4.5%. This specimen comes from a study of blood T cell repertoires in COVID-19. Whole-study context: Spain, Italy and the United States supplied samples that represented acute and convalescent COVID-19. PBMCs, B-cell-depleted T cells, or T cells were the source of the cDNA or gDNA that made up the material.

The CDR3 sequence is 14 residues long. J was trimmed by 2 bases and V by 6 bases; bases with no gene match: 5. Germline-derived CDR1 and CDR2 are MDHEN and SYDVKM. The chain links TRBV28 to TRBJ2-7, with 9 bases lining up with TRBD1. The TCR was taken from a man in his fifties or sixties who had recovered from COVID-19. Sequenced sample: peripheral blood. The CDR3 loop is CASRDRGEPYEQYF. As DNA, the CDR3 is TGTGCCAGCAGGGACAGGGGTGAACCCTACGAGCAGTACTTC.